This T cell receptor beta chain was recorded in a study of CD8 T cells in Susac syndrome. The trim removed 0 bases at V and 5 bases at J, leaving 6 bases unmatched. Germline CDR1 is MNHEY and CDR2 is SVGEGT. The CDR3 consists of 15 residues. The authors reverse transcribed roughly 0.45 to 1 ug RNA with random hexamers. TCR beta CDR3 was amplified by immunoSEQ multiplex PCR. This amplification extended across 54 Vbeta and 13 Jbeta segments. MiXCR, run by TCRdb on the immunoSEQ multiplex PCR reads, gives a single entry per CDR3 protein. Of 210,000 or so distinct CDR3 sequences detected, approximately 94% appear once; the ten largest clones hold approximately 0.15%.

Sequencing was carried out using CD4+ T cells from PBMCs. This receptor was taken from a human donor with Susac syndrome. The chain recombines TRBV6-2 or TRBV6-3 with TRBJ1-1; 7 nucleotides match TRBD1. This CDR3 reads CASSYSRQGGTEAFF. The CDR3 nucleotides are TGTGCCAGCAGTTACTCCCGACAGGGCGGAACTGAAGCTTTCTTT.